This T cell receptor (beta chain) was captured in a study of cytomegalovirus exposure and HLA in healthy donors. Primers: 60 Vbeta forward and 13 Jbeta reverse. Produced via immunoSEQ multiplex PCR; TCRdb's table is partial and in-frame only. The sample has about 120,000 clones, over 65% seen once; the top ten hold approximately 2.4%. Sampled while nominally healthy, donors likely had unrecorded immune exposures. The clonotype originates from a female donor in good health and CMV-seronegative. The sequencing input was PBMCs.

CDR3 sequence reads: CASSLGSLRYGYTF. DNA of the CDR3: TGTGCCAGCAGCCTGGGTTCACTACGCTATGGCTACACCTTC. This rearrangement joins TRBV5-6 to TRBJ1-2; no firm D call. Germline CDR1 is SGHDT and CDR2 is YYEEEE. Trimming pared 4 bases from V and 4 bases from J, leaving 14 bases between. The CDR3 sequence is 14 residues long.